Below, 5 T cell receptor beta chains from the same sample are listed, as sequenced in a study of response to subunit inactivated influenza vaccine. A single record per CDR3 protein comes from TCRdb applying MiXCR to the RT-PCR reads. Of about 540,000 distinct CDR3 sequences listed, approximately 24% are singletons. This sample also appeared in a second study, on T cells expressing NK-cell markers. That report notes: UMIs were included in TCR beta cDNA generated by 5'RACE template switching.

This specimen was CD4+ T cells sorted from PBMCs, taken 12 days after vaccination. The receptors derive from a middle-aged man who received an inactivated influenza vaccine.

The rearrangement links TRBV4-2 to TRBJ1-4; D gene ambiguous. The CDR3 has 13 amino acids. Germline V lookup: CDR1 LGHNA, CDR2 YNFKEQ. The germline V and J ends were trimmed by 1 base and 7 bases, with 7 bases remaining between them. CDR3 DNA sequence: TGTGCCAGCAGCCAAGGCCGTACTGAAAAACTGTTTTTT. It specifies CASSQGRTEKLFF.

As DNA, the CDR3 is TGTGCCAGCAGCTTAGGAGGGAAGATGACAGATACGCAGTATTTT. Its protein is CASSLGGKMTDTQYF. The chain uses TRBV7-6 and TRBJ2-3; tentative D call: TRBD2 (5 bases). This CDR3 region has 15 residues. V dropped 1 base and J dropped 3 bases, with 11 bases sitting between them. Per the germline V gene, CDR1 is SGHVS and CDR2 is FNYEAQ.

V is TRBV20-1 and J is TRBJ2-5, with D possibly TRBD1 on 6 matching bases. Trimming removed 3 bases from V and 0 bases from J, with 11 bases in between. This CDR3 is built from 14 residues. CDR1 and CDR2 from the germline V gene are DFQATT and SNEGSKA (reference sequence). CDR3 amino acids: CSASRQGNQETQYF. In DNA, the CDR3 is TGCAGTGCTAGTAGGCAGGGGAACCAAGAGACCCAGTACTTC.

This sequence joins TRBV10-3 and TRBJ2-7; D remains unclear. Germline V CDR1 and CDR2: ENHRY, SYGVKD. The CDR3 has 13 amino acids. Trimming stripped 7 bases from V and 7 bases from J, with 17 bases between. DNA of the CDR3: TGTGCCATCAAATCGACGCCCCAGGATGAGCAGTACTTC. Its translation is CAIKSTPQDEQYF.

The gene calls are TRBV20-1 and TRBJ1-5; a possible D gene is TRBD1 (5 bases). The CDR3 consists of 13 residues. Trimming removed 6 bases at V and 7 bases at J, with 16 bases between. Germline V CDR1 and CDR2: DFQATT, SNEGSKA (reference sequence). The DNA of the CDR3 is TGCAGTGCAGGGACCGGGCGAGGCCAGCCCCAGCATTTT. Amino acids: CSAGTGRGQPQHF.